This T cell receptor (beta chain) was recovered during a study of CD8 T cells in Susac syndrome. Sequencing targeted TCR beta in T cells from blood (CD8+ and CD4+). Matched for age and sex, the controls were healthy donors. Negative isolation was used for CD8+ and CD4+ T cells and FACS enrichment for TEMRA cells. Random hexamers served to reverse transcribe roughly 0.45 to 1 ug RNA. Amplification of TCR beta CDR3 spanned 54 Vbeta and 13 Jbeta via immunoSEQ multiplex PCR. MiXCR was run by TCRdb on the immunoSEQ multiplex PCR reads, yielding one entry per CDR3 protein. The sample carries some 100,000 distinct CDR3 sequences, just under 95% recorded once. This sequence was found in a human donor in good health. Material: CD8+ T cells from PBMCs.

The DNA for the CDR3 is TGTGCCAGCAGTGATAACACAGCCGGGACCGGGGAGCTGTTTTTT. Its protein product is CASSDNTAGTGELFF. The chain recombines TRBV2 with TRBJ2-2, with D hard to call. Germline CDR1 SNHLY, CDR2 FYNNEI. This CDR3 region has 15 residues. Trimming cost V 3 bases and J 5 bases, with 13 bases left between them.